The text below deals with one T cell receptor beta chain. This entry comes from a study of graft-versus-host responses after intestinal transplantation. Here immunoSEQ multiplex PCR was the method, and the copy in TCRdb shows in-frame clones only, minus some. The repertoire has more than 20,000 clones, approximately 92% of them found once; the top ten carry 43%. V dropped 3 bases and J dropped 6 bases, with 17 bases sitting between them. This CDR3 has 15 residues. Germline V gives CDR1 PRHDT, CDR2 FYEKMQ (reference sequence). The genes are TRBV13 and TRBJ1-1, with D possibly matching TRBD1 (5 bases). This specimen consisted of PBMCs, obtained about 260 days after intestinal transplant. The TCR sequence derives from a human patient who received an intestinal transplant, so some T cells may come from the graft donor. CDR3 bases: TGTGCCAGCAGCTTGGCGGGGGAGAGGTACTCTGAAGCTTTCTTT. Translated, it gives CASSLAGERYSEAFF.